This TCR beta chain was profiled in a study of blood T cell repertoires in COVID-19. Turning to the study itself: PBMCs, B-cell-depleted T cells, or T cells provided the cDNA or gDNA that made up the material.

This CDR3 region has 14 residues. Germline-derived CDR1 and CDR2 are GTSNPN and SVGIG (reference sequence). V trimming: 2 bases; J trimming: 7 bases; junction bases outside the gene matches: 5. Original analysis: Reference gene primers were amplified, and this amplification served to estimate nucleated cell counts. Assay: immunoSEQ multiplex PCR; the TCRdb copy retains only in-frame clones and omits some. Clone size and V and J calls were adopted from that table, with D and trimming inferred from the DNA. Here the sample spans roughly 92,000 clones, around 87% being singletons. This receptor was taken from a human donor with acute or convalescent COVID-19. The donor label of this sample is uncertain. V and J are TRBV30 and TRBJ2-2, with TRBD2 identical over 9 bases. The sequenced material came from peripheral blood. DNA of the CDR3: TGTGCCTGGAGTCTGCGGGGGGGTAGCGGGGAGCTGTTTTTT. This gives the protein CAWSLRGGSGELFF.